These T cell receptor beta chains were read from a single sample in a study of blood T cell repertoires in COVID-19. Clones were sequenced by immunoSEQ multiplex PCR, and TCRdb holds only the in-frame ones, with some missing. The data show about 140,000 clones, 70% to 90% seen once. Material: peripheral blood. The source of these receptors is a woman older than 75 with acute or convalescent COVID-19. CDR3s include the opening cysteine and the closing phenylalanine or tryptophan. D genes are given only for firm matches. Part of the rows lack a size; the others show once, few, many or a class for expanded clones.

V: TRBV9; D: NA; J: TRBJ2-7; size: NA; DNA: TGTGCCAGCAGCGTAGCTCCCAGGCCGGACAGTGGGTCCTACGAGCAGTACTTC; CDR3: CASSVAPRPDSGSYEQYF
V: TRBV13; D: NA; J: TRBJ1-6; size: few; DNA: TGTGCCAGCAGCCGAGGGTTGCTGAGCTCCTATAATTCACCCCTCCACTTT; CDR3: CASSRGLLSSYNSPLHF
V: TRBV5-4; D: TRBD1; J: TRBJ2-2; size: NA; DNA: TGTGCCAGCAGCTTCTCTCGGACAGGGACGGCCGGGGAGCTGTTTTTT; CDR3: CASSFSRTGTAGELFF
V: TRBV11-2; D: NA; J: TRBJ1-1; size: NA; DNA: TGTGCCAGCAGCTTAGCAGGGCTAAACACTGAAGCTTTCTTT; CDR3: CASSLAGLNTEAFF
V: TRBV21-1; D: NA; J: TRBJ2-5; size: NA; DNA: TGTGCCATCCAGCCCCCAGGGGGCCGTGAAGTTAAAGAGACCCAGTACTTC; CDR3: CAIQPPGGREVKETQYF
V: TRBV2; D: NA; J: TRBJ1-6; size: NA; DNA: TGTGCCAGCAGTGAAGCCCCCGCGGCCCTCCACTTT; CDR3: CASSEAPAALHF
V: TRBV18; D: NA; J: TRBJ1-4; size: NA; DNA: TGTGCCAGCTCACCGGATCGGGGGACTAATGAAAAACTGTTTTTT; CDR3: CASSPDRGTNEKLFF
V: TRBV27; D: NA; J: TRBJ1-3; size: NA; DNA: TGTGCCAGCAGTCCTAGGCCCACAGGACCAGCCGACTCTGGAAACACCATATATTTT; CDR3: CASSPRPTGPADSGNTIYF
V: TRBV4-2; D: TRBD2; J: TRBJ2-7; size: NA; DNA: TGTGCCAGCAGCCAGGGGTCGGAGGGAGGGCCCGTCTTC; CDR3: CASSQGSEGGPVF
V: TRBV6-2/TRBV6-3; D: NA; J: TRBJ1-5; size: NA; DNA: TGTGCCAGCAGTTACTCGACCGCGGGACAGCCCCAGCATTTT; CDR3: CASSYSTAGQPQHF
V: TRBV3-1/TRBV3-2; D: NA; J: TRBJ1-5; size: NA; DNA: TGTGCCAGCAGCCAAATGGCGGAGGGGCCCCAGCATTTT; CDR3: CASSQMAEGPQHF
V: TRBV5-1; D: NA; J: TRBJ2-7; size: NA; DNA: TGCGCCAGCAGCTTGGCAACAGGGCCCTCCTACGAGCAGTACTTC; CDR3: CASSLATGPSYEQYF
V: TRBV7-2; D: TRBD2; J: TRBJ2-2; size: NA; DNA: TGTGCCAGCAGCCCCCGGGGGGGGGCGAACACCGGGGAGCTGTTTTTT; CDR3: CASSPRGGANTGELFF
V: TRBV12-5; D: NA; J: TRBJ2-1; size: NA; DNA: TGTGCTAGTGGTTTTGCCAGAAATGAGCAGTTCTTC; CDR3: CASGFARNEQFF
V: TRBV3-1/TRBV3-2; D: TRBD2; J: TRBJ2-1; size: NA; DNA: TGTGCCAGCAGCCCTGCGGGTGGACTAGGTTTTAGCTCCTACAATGAGCAGTTCTTC; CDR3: CASSPAGGLGFSSYNEQFF
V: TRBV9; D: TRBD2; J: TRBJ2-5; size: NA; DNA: TGTGCCAGCAGCGTAGGAGGTAGCGGGGACCTGGGAACCCAGTACTTC; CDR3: CASSVGGSGDLGTQYF
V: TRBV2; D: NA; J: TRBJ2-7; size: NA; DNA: TGTGCCAGCAGCATCGACAGCGTACCCTATGGGGAGCAGTACTTC; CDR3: CASSIDSVPYGEQYF
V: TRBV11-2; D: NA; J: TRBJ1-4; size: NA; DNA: TGTGCCAGCAGCCGAGCAACTAATGAAAAACTGTTTTTT; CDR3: CASSRATNEKLFF
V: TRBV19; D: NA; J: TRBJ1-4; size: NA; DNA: TGTGCCAGTAGAAGGACAGCAGCAACTAATGAAAAACTGTTTTTT; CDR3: CASRRTAATNEKLFF
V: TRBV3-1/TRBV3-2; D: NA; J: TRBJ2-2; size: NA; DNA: TGTGCCAGCAGATTCGCAGAGAACACCGGGGAGCTGTTTTTT; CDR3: CASRFAENTGELFF